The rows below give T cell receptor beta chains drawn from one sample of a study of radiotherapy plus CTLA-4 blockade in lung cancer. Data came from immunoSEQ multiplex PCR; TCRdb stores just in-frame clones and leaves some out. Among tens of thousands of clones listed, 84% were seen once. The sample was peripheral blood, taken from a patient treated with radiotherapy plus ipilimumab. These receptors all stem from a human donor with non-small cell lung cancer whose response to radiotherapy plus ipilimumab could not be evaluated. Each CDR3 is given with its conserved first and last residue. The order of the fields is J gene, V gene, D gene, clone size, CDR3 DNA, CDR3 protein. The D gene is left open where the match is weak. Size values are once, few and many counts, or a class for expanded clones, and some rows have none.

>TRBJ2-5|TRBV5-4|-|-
TGTGCCAGCAGCTTGGGTCGGGGGACAGAAGAGACCCAGTACTTC
CASSLGRGTEETQYF
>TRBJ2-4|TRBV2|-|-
TGTGCCAGCAGTGAAGAGGGGGTCGCCAAAAACATTCAGTACTTC
CASSEEGVAKNIQYF
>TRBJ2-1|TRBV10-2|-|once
TGCGCCAGCAGTGACAGGGTGGGATCCTACTACAATGAGCAGTTCTTC
CASSDRVGSYYNEQFF
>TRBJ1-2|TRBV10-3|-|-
TGTGCCATCCCAGGGAACGACTATGGCTACACCTTC
CAIPGNDYGYTF
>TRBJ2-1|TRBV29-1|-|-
TGCAGCGTCAAGGGGGTAGTGGGTGAGCAGTTCTTC
CSVKGVVGEQFF
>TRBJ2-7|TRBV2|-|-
TGTGCCAGCAGTGGACAGGGAGGCTACGAGCAGTACTTC
CASSGQGGYEQYF
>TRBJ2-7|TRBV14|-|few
TGTGCCAGCAGGGCTGGGGGGGACAACTCCTACGAGCAGTACTTC
CASRAGGDNSYEQYF
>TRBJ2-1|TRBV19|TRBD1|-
TGTGCCAGTAGTATAGGACAGGGACAGCTTAATGAGCAGTTCTTC
CASSIGQGQLNEQFF
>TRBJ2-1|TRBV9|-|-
TGTGCCAGCAGCCTCAGGGGGGCGGGCAATGAGCAGTTCTTC
CASSLRGAGNEQFF
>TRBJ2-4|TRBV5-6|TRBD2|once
TGTGCCAGCAGCTTGGGGGGACTAGGGCTAGCCAAAAACATTCAGTACTTC
CASSLGGLGLAKNIQYF
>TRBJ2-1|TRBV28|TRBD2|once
TGTGCCAGCAGTTTCGGCGAGGGACGAACTAGCGGGAGGGCCTATGAGCAGTTCTTC
CASSFGEGRTSGRAYEQFF
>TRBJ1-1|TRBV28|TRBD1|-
TGTGCCAGCAGTTTATTTCGATCGAGCCGGGACAGGAGAAGGCTGAACACTGAAGCTTTCTTT
CASSLFRSSRDRRRLNTEAFF
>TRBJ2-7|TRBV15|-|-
TGTGCCACCAGCAGAGATGTCCAGAACGAGCAGTACTTC
CATSRDVQNEQYF
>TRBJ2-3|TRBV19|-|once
TGTGCCAGTAGTATAAGACCCTCGGTCGGGAAGATCGATACGCAGTATTTT
CASSIRPSVGKIDTQYF
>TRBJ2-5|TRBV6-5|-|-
TGTGCCAGCAGTTACTCGATCGGCAGGGGTTTGGAGACCCAGTACTTC
CASSYSIGRGLETQYF
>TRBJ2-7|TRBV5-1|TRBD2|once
TGCGCCAGCAGCTTGGGGTCTAGCGGGACCTACGAGCAGTACTTC
CASSLGSSGTYEQYF
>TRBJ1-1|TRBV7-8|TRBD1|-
TGTGCCAGCAGCAATATTACAGGGGTTGCGATTGAAGCTTTCTTT
CASSNITGVAIEAFF
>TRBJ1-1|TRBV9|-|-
TGTGCCAGCAGCCGCTACGTCGGGGCTGAAGCTTTCTTT
CASSRYVGAEAFF
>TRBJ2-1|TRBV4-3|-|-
TGCGCCAGCAGCCAAGATACGGCGGGGTACAATGAGCAGTTCTTC
CASSQDTAGYNEQFF
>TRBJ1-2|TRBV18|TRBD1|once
TGTGCCAGCTCAAACCGGACAGGGTATGGCTACACCTTC
CASSNRTGYGYTF
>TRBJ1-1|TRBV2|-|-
TGTGCCAGCAGTGGCGGGACCGGGGTTGGCACTGAAGCTTTCTTT
CASSGGTGVGTEAFF
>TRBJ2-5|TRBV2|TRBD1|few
TGTGCCAGCATTCACAGGGGAGCCCAAGAGACCCAGTACTTC
CASIHRGAQETQYF
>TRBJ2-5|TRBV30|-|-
TGTGCCTGGAGTTCAGGGAACCAAGAGACCCAGTACTTC
CAWSSGNQETQYF
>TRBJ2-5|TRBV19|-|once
TGTGCCAGTAGCCCGCTACAGGGACAAGAAAATTCGGAGACCCAGTACTTC
CASSPLQGQENSETQYF